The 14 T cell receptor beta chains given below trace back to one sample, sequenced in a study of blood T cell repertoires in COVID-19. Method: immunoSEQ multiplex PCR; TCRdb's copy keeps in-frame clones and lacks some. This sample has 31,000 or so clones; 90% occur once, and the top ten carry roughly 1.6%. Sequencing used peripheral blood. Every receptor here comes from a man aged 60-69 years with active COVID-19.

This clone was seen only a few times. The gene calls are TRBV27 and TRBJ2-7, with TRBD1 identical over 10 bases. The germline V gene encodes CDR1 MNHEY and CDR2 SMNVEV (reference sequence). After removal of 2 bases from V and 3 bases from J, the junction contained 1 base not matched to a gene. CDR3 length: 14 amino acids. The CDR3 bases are TGTGCCAGCAGTTTAGGGACAGGGGTCTACGAGCAGTACTTC. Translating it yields CASSLGTGVYEQYF.

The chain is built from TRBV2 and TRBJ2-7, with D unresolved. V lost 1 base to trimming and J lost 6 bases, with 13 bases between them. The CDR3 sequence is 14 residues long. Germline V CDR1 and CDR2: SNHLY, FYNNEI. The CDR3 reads CASSEVYSTGEQYF. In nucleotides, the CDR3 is TGTGCCAGCAGTGAAGTGTACTCCACGGGCGAGCAGTACTTC.

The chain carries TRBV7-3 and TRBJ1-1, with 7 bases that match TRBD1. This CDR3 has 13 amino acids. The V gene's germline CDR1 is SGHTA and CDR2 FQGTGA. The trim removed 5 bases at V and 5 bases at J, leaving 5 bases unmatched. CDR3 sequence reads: CASSRDRVTEAFF. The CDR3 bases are TGTGCCAGCAGCCGCGACAGGGTTACTGAAGCTTTCTTT.

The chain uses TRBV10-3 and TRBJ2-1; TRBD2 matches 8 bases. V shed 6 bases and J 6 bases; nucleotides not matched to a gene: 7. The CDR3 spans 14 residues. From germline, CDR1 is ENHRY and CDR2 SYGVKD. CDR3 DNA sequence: TGTGCCATCAGCGGACCTGGGACTAGCAATGAGCAGTTCTTC. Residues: CAISGPGTSNEQFF.

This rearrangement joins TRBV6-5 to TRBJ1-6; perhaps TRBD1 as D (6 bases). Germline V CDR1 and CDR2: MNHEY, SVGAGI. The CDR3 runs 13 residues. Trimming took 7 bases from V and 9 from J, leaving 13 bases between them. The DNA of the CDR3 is TGTGCCAGCAAAAGGGGGACGTCTTCACCCCTCCACTTT. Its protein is CASKRGTSSPLHF.

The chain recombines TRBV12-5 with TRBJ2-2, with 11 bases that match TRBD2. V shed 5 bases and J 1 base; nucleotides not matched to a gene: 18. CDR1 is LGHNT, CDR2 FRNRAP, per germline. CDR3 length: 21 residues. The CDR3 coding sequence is TGTGCTAGTGGTATGACGTACCCGGGACTAGCGGACCGAGGGAACACCGGGGAGCTGTTTTTT. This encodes CASGMTYPGLADRGNTGELFF.

In DNA form, the CDR3 reads TGTGCCAGCAGCCCTGGCTGGGGCGTGCAGTATTTT. Protein product: CASSPGWGVQYF. The V call is TRBV3-1 (or the pseudogene TRBV3-2), the J call TRBJ2-3, with a weak D call TRBD1 (5 bases). Germline V gene data show CDR1 as LGHDT and CDR2 as YNNKEL (reference sequence). V was pared by 4 bases and J by 11 bases, with 13 bases between. This CDR3 comprises 12 residues.

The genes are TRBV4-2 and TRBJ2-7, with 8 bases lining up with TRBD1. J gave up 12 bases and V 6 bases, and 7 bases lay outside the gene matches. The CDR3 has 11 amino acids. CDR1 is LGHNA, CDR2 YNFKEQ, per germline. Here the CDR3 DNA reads TGTGCCAGCAGAGGACAGGGAGGATGGTACTTC. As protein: CASRGQGGWYF.

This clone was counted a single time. CDR3 loop: CASSYGTGDRRGYTF. The CDR3 coding sequence is TGTGCCAGCAGTTACGGGACAGGGGACCGAAGAGGCTACACCTTC. The genes are TRBV6-2 or TRBV6-3 and TRBJ1-2, with 10 positions matching TRBD1. Germline CDR1 MNHEY, CDR2 SVGEGT. Trimming cost V 2 bases and J 8 bases; bases outside gene matches: 8. The CDR3 loop spans 15 amino acids.

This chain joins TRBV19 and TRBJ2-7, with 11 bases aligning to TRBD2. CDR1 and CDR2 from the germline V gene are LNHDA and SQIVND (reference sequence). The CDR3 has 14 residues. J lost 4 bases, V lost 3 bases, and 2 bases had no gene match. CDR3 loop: CASSIGTSGYEQYF. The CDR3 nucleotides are TGTGCCAGTAGTATCGGGACTAGCGGATACGAGCAGTACTTC. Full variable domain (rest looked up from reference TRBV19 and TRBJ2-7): DGGITQSPKYLFRKEGQNVTLSCEQNLNHDAMYWYRQDPGQGLRLIYYSQIVNDFQKGDIAEGYSVSREKKESFPLTVTSAQKNPTAFYLCASSIGTSGYEQYFGPGTRLTVT.

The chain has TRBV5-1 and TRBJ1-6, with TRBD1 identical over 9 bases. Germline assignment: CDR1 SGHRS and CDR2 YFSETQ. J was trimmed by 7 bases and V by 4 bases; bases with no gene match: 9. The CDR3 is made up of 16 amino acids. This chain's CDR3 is CASSGGTGLGNSPLHF. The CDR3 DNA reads TGCGCCAGCAGCGGGGGGACAGGGTTGGGCAATTCACCCCTCCACTTT.

The DNA of the CDR3 is TGTGCCAGTAGTCCGGACAGGGCGGTCCACGAGCAGTACTTC. The encoded protein is CASSPDRAVHEQYF. V and J are TRBV19 and TRBJ2-7; 8 positions agree with TRBD1. There are 14 residues in the CDR3. V lost 5 bases to trimming and J lost 5 bases; unmatched junction nucleotides: 8. Germline CDR1 and CDR2: LNHDA and SQIVND (reference sequence). Drawing the rest from reference TRBV19 and TRBJ2-7, the complete variable domain is DGGITQSPKYLFRKEGQNVTLSCEQNLNHDAMYWYRQDPGQGLRLIYYSQIVNDFQKGDIAEGYSVSREKKESFPLTVTSAQKNPTAFYLCASSPDRAVHEQYFGPGTRLTVT.

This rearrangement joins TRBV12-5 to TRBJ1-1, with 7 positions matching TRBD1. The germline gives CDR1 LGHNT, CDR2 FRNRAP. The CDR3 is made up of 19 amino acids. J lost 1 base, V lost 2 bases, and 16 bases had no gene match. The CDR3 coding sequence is TGTGCTAGTGGTTTGCCACAGGGGTCTTTGAGGGGTGCGAACACTGAAGCTTTCTTT. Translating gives CASGLPQGSLRGANTEAFF.

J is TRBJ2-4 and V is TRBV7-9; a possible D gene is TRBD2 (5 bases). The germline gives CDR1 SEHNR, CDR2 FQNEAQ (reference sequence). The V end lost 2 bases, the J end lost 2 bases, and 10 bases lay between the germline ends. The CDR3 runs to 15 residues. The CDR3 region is CASSLPRGPKNIQYF. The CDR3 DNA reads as TGTGCCAGCAGCTTACCTCGGGGTCCCAAAAACATTCAGTACTTC.